A single sample gave rise to the 13 T cell receptor beta chains below, sequenced in a study of shared clonotypes between healthy human individuals. CD8 cells classed as naive were CD45RO-negative and positively selected for CCR7, excluding terminally differentiated effector memory CD45RA+ cells. Generated by immunoSEQ multiplex PCR, the TCRdb table keeps only in-frame clones and is missing some. The sample lists about 2.2 million clones, approximately 94% occurring once. Specimen: naive CD8+ T cells from PBMCs. These receptors came from a man aged 18 to 29 in good health. Some clones in this sample may be carry-over from other donors' samples.

The chain recombines TRBV5-1 with TRBJ2-7; TRBD1 aligns across 10 bases. Germline CDR1 and CDR2: SGHRS and YFSETQ. Losses at the gene ends were 7 bases for V and 5 bases for J; bases not matched to a gene: 6. The CDR3 is 13 residues long. The CDR3 sequence: CASCYGTGDEQYF. Written as DNA, the CDR3 is TGCGCCAGCTGCTATGGGACAGGGGACGAGCAGTACTTC.

The chain links TRBV6-9 to TRBJ2-2; 7 nucleotides line up with TRBD1. Looked up from germline, CDR1 is MNHGY and CDR2 is SVAAGI. V shed 7 bases, J shed 2 bases, and the junction held 13 bases outside the gene matches. The CDR3 contains 17 residues. The CDR3 here is CASKKRRRQGNTGELFF. In DNA, the CDR3 is TGTGCCAGCAAGAAAAGGAGGAGACAGGGTAACACCGGGGAGCTGTTTTTT.

The chain employs TRBV4-1 and TRBJ1-2, with 7 bases fitting TRBD1. The V segment lost 1 base and the J segment 0 bases; nucleotides outside the gene matches: 5. CDR3 length equals 16 residues. The germline V gene encodes CDR1 MGHRA and CDR2 YSYEKL. The CDR3 nucleotides are TGCGCCAGCAGCCAAGTCCGACAGGGAACTAACTATGGCTACACCTTC. Residues: CASSQVRQGTNYGYTF.

The chain uses TRBV4-2 and TRBJ2-1; D is perhaps TRBD2 (6 bases). The CDR3 is 17 amino acids. V was cut by 3 bases and J by 4 bases, with 19 bases left in between. Germline CDR1 reads LGHNA; CDR2 reads YNFKEQ. CDR3 nucleotides: TGTGCCAGCAGCCATAGTGGGGCTAGCGAACTGTACAATGAGCAGTTCTTC. Amino acids: CASSHSGASELYNEQFF.

The chain uses TRBV7-9 and TRBJ2-2; 7 bases are a match to TRBD1. Trimming took 5 bases from V and 1 from J; bases not matched to a gene: 4. Germline V gene lookup returns CDR1 SEHNR and CDR2 FQNEAQ (reference sequence). This CDR3 contains 15 residues. Written as DNA, the CDR3 is TGTGCCAGCAGCACCTGGGACAGGAACACCGGGGAGCTGTTTTTT. Encoded protein: CASSTWDRNTGELFF.

This chain connects TRBV9 to TRBJ2-5; D gene uncertain. Germline CDR1 and CDR2: SGDLS and YYNGEE. Between the trimmed V and J ends, which lost 0 bases and 2 bases, there was a span of 11 bases. The length of the CDR3 is 15 residues. CDR3 sequence: CASSVGPAGQETQYF. In DNA form, the CDR3 reads TGTGCCAGCAGCGTAGGTCCCGCAGGTCAAGAGACCCAGTACTTC.

The chain carries TRBV28 and TRBJ2-1; TRBD2 matches 9 bases. There are 15 residues in the CDR3. Germline V lookup: CDR1 MDHEN, CDR2 SYDVKM. V dropped 3 bases and J dropped 3; count of bases not matched to a gene: 3. The chain's CDR3 is CASSFLSGGYNEQFF. CDR3 bases: TGTGCCAGCAGTTTTCTTAGCGGGGGCTACAATGAGCAGTTCTTC.

The J gene is TRBJ1-5, the V gene TRBV6-1, with 7 bases fitting TRBD1. CDR1 MNHNS and CDR2 SASEGT come from the germline V gene. V dropped 3 bases and J dropped 0; count of bases not matched to a gene: 2. This CDR3 spans 15 amino acids. CDR3 sequence: CASSEYRGSNQPQHF. The CDR3 DNA sequence: TGTGCCAGCAGTGAGTACAGGGGTAGCAATCAGCCCCAGCATTTT.

The genes are TRBV5-4 and TRBJ2-7, with D perhaps TRBD1 (6 bases). The CDR3 is 14 residues long. The V end was cut by 4 bases, the J end by 4 bases, with 15 bases between. CDR1 SGHNT and CDR2 YYREEE come from the germline V gene (reference sequence). CDR3 nucleotide sequence: TGTGCCAGCAGCCCCTCGGACAGAAAATACGAGCAGTACTTC. Translating gives CASSPSDRKYEQYF.

J is TRBJ2-2 and V is TRBV7-9, with 7 positions matching TRBD2. Germline V gene lookup returns CDR1 SEHNR and CDR2 FQNEAQ (reference sequence). The CDR3 extends over 18 amino acids. J gave up 0 bases and V 5 bases, and 12 bases lay outside the gene matches. The CDR3 nucleotides are TGTGCCAGCAGCCCGGCCCTAGCGGAGAACGCGAACACCGGGGAGCTGTTTTTT. Its protein is CASSPALAENANTGELFF.

V and J are TRBV28 and TRBJ2-3; TRBD1 aligns across 9 bases. Germline V CDR1 and CDR2: MDHEN, SYDVKM. J gave up 6 bases and V 5 bases, and 9 bases lay outside the gene matches. This CDR3 has 15 amino acids. CDR3 loop: CASSGDRGLRDTQYF. The CDR3 bases are TGTGCCAGCAGTGGAGACAGGGGGTTAAGGGATACGCAGTATTTT.

V and J are TRBV6-5 and TRBJ2-2; 9 bases align to TRBD1. V lost 8 bases to trimming and J lost 2 bases; unmatched junction nucleotides: 6. Germline CDR1 and CDR2: MNHEY and SVGAGI. The CDR3 sequence is 15 residues long. This CDR3 reads CASGEGQGNTGELFF. DNA of the CDR3: TGTGCCAGCGGGGAGGGACAGGGCAACACCGGGGAGCTGTTTTTT.

The J gene is TRBJ1-5, the V gene TRBV9, with 10 bases fitting TRBD1. Germline CDR1 reads SGDLS; CDR2 reads YYNGEE. The V and J ends lost 2 bases and 7 bases, in that order; junction bases with no gene match: 6. The CDR3 extends over 15 amino acids. In DNA form, the CDR3 reads TGTGCCAGCAGCGTCGGGACAGGGGCAGGCCAGCCCCAGCATTTT. It translates to CASSVGTGAGQPQHF.